This TCR beta chain is drawn from a study of blood T cell repertoires in COVID-19. Study-level background: Acute and convalescent COVID-19 specimens originated in the United States, Italy and Spain. The analysed material was cDNA or gDNA that came from T cells, B-cell-depleted T cells, or PBMCs.

Source study methods: It was from reference gene primer amplification that nucleated cell counts were estimated. Profiled with immunoSEQ multiplex PCR; TCRdb holds only in-frame clones, not every one. D and trimming were read from the DNA, whereas the V and J calls and clone size are those reported in that table. This sample has approximately 250,000 clones, with 86% found just once. The CDR3 is 16 amino acids. Per germline, CDR1 SGHDT and CDR2 YYEEEE. Trimming removed 4 bases from V and 3 bases from J, with 17 bases in between. The sequence was obtained from a man aged 25 to 40 who had recovered from COVID-19. The chain links TRBV5-6 to TRBJ2-1; D is possibly TRBD2 (6 bases). Sequenced sample: peripheral blood. For the CDR3, the DNA is TGTGCCAGCAGCCGGCCACCGATCGGGGGCTACAATGAGCAGTTCTTC. Translation gives CASSRPPIGGYNEQFF.